The T cell receptor (beta chain) described here comes from a study of T cell responses to AZD1222 COVID-19 vaccine. This CDR3 contains 14 residues. CDR1 and CDR2 from the germline V gene are SGHDT and YYEEEE. J lost 8 bases, V lost 5 bases, and 10 bases had no gene match. Of note for this clone: Its antigen is unknown.

Broader study findings: There were mostly white British donors and more females than males, and clonal diversity was possibly underestimated.

Method: immunoSEQ multiplex PCR; TCRdb's copy keeps in-frame clones and lacks some. The repertoire table contains over 140,000 clones. The source of this sequence is an adult in good health. This chain connects TRBV5-6 to TRBJ1-2, with 9 bases fitting TRBD1. The material sequenced was peripheral blood. CDR3 bases: TGTGCCAGCAGTAAAGGGGACAGGGCAGGAGGCTACACCTTC. This gives the protein CASSKGDRAGGYTF.